The present T cell receptor beta chain was sequenced within a study of vaccination and CD4 T cells after COVID-19. Study overall: Mild disease affected under 10 convalescent patients and severe disease one, all SARS-CoV-2 positive by nasal swab PCR.

Study findings and constraints: Investigators enrolled relatively few convalescent patients and included no early post-infection timepoints.

Cultured CD4+ T cell DNA was sequenced using the Oncomine TCR Beta short-read assay. Each CDR3 protein gets one entry after TCRdb re-called the PCR reads with MiXCR. The repertoire holds roughly 17,000 distinct CDR3 sequences, 35% to 40% seen once, with about an eighth in the top ten. About this clonotype: What it recognizes is unknown.

Treatment reported: roughly 10-day PBMC culture with coronavirus spike peptide pools or control peptides (ViraFEST assay). Peptide pool stimulation in ViraFEST expanded antigen-specific T cells, whose TCRs were then sequenced. The trim removed 6 bases at V and 0 bases at J, leaving 8 bases unmatched. The germline V gene encodes CDR1 DFQATT and CDR2 SNEGSKA (reference sequence). The CDR3 is 15 residues long. Sequences were obtained from CD4+ T cells from blood, cultured in vitro. The TCR originated in a human donor who had recovered from COVID-19. The V gene is TRBV20-1, the J gene TRBJ2-1; 7 bases agree with TRBD1. CDR3: CSAAYGDSSYNEQFF. The DNA of the CDR3 is TGCAGTGCAGCATATGGGGACAGCTCCTACAATGAGCAGTTCTTC.